This paragraph reports one T cell receptor beta chain. This sample is part of a study of OX40 agonist ivuxolimab in advanced cancers. This table comes from immunoSEQ multiplex PCR, and its TCRdb copy is limited to in-frame clones, with some not included. The sample comprises 90,000 to 100,000 clones, roughly nine tenths of which are singletons, and 0.75% to 0.95% rests with the top ten. Germline V gene data show CDR1 as SGHRS and CDR2 as YFSETQ. After removal of 4 bases from V and 15 bases from J, the junction contained 8 bases not matched to a gene. The length of the CDR3 is 12 residues. This chain joins TRBV5-1 and TRBJ2-1; 9 bases align to TRBD1. The TCR was taken from an adult with an advanced solid tumor such as melanoma, head and neck, liver or kidney cancer. The material sequenced was CD4+ or CD8+ T cells sorted from blood, taken in a trial of the OX40 agonist ivuxolimab. This chain's CDR3 is CASSDPGTGTFF. CDR3 nucleotide sequence: TGCGCCAGCAGCGACCCCGGGACAGGGACGTTCTTC. Full variable domain (outside the CDR3, taken from reference TRBV5-1 and TRBJ2-1): KAGVTQTPRYLIKTRGQQVTLSCSPISGHRSVSWYQQTPGQGLQFLFEYFSETQRNKGNFPGRFSGRQFSNSRSEMNVSTLELGDSALYLCASSDPGTGTFFGPGTRLTVL.